The source of this T cell receptor (beta chain) is a study of human T cells and chemical hapten exposure. Study-wide context: Each patch test put 0.01% DPC on the upper back, and results were read at 6 days.

Study results and caveats: Compared with pre-sensitization or healthy control sets, expanded TCRs clustered more.

In the source study's methods: Counting gave a median of 95,638 TCRs per sample, with values ranging from roughly 23,224 to 700,000. Using its own MiXCR run on the RACE reads, TCRdb lists one record per CDR3 protein. TCRdb's processing, not the authors', yielded these V and J calls. The sample lists a few hundred thousand distinct CDR3 sequences; almost 8% were seen once. Notes on this clonotype: Its cognate antigen is unknown. This may come from a read error, since a much larger clone is one base off.

Regarding time point: pre-sensitization, week 0. As to treatment: therapeutic diphenylcyclopropenone sensitization with weekly scalp DPC. The sequencing here drew on whole blood, taken in connection with sensitization to the hapten diphenylcyclopropenone (DPC). This clonotype originated in a man aged 18 to 30 with alopecia areata. Some clones in this sample may be carry-over from other donors' samples.

For the CDR3, the DNA is TGTGCCAGCAGTTTTAACCCGGGACACCGACCATCCACAGATACGCAGTATTTT. This translates into CASSFNPGHRPSTDTQYF. This rearrangement joins TRBV28 to TRBJ2-3, with D perhaps matching TRBD1 (6 bases). The CDR3 length is 18 residues. Per the germline V gene, CDR1 is MDHEN and CDR2 is SYDVKM. Trimming cost V 3 bases and J 2 bases, with 21 bases left between them.